This T cell receptor (beta chain) was documented in a study of T cells in Graves' hyperthyroidism and ophthalmopathy. Germline-derived CDR1 and CDR2 are MNHEY and SVGAGI. This CDR3 has 13 residues. V shed 0 bases and J shed 8 bases, with 8 bases lying between them. Findings and limits, study-wide: Researchers found most expanded thyroid clonotypes above 0.001 in blood as well.

The sample holds many counts of this clonotype. As yet, its antigen is unknown. Diagnosis of hyperthyroidism was new in patients aged 18 to 65, and its duration was under 2 months. PBMCs came from more than 8.5 ml fresh peripheral blood. Researchers amplified the TCR beta CDR3 regions from RNA transcripts. A first-round RT-PCR of the TCR CDR3 used the HTBI primer set. TCRdb passed the multiplex PCR reads through MiXCR, listing each CDR3 protein once. Seen here are a few hundred thousand distinct CDR3 sequences, approximately 15% observed once, and the top ten hold 4.5% to 6%. The chain uses TRBV6-5 and TRBJ2-1, with a tentative D call TRBD1 (5 bases). The specimen sequenced was blood. The sequence came from a woman aged 25-40 years with Graves' hyperthyroidism that later progressed to Graves' ophthalmopathy. The chain's CDR3 is CASSYSIGDEQFF. Written as DNA, the CDR3 is TGTGCCAGCAGTTACTCGATAGGGGATGAGCAGTTCTTC.